This T cell receptor (beta chain) was found in a study of OX40 agonist ivuxolimab in advanced cancers. Broadly, across the study: The costimulatory receptor OX40 (CD134) was targeted by ivuxolimab, a fully human IgG2 agonistic monoclonal antibody. Intravenous ivuxolimab was administered to patients every 2 weeks at six dose levels: 0.01, 0.1, 0.3, 1.5, 3 and 10 mg/kg. Of the approximately 50 dose-escalation patients, hepatocellular carcinoma was present in about 20, melanoma in roughly 15, renal cell carcinoma in 9 and head and neck cancer in 9. In the dose-escalation cohort, more than 75% of patients were male, and the mean age was approximately 64 years, with a range of about 23 to 85. Patients were allowed to have had prior anti-PD-1, anti-PD-L1 or anti-CTLA-4 therapy, and approximately 43% of the dose-escalation patients had previously received checkpoint inhibitors. Partial responses occurred in three dose-escalation patients: two with cutaneous melanoma and one with hepatocellular carcinoma. The purpose of peripheral TCRbeta sequencing was to test whether ivuxolimab changed TCR sequence diversity and led to clonal T-cell expansion. The paper reports the monotherapy dose-escalation portion (N ≈ 52 patients) of the phase I ivuxolimab trial. The full study reports these points: Low levels of normalized T-cell clonal expansion were also shown by some nonresponding patients. Antigen specificity was not determined for the clonally expanded peripheral T cells. At doses from 0.1 to 3.0 mg/kg, clonal expansion was seen in both CD4+ and CD8+ blood T cells between baseline and week 6. After ivuxolimab, more expanded clones were found on average in CD8+ T cells than in CD4+ T cells. In partial responders in the 0.1-3.0 mg/kg groups, normalized peripheral clonal expansion was found to be among the lowest, especially among CD8+ T cells.

The trial excluded patients who had a history of autoimmune disease or who were on systemic immunosuppression. Peripheral blood for TCR sequencing was drawn from every dose cohort at baseline, at cycle 4 day 1 and at cycle 7 day 1. Samples were obtained from an open-label, multicenter, first-in-human phase I dose-escalation trial of ivuxolimab. Adults with locally advanced or metastatic melanoma, renal cell, hepatocellular, or head and neck squamous cell carcinoma were enrolled in the trial. Before TCR sequencing, CD4+ T cells and CD8+ T cells from peripheral blood were sorted into separate populations. Genomic DNA was isolated from the sorted cells so that the TCRbeta CDR3 region could be sequenced. The immunoSEQ Assay was used for sequencing of TCRbeta CDR3 regions. Held by TCRdb, this immuneACCESS table contains in-frame sequences only and omits some clones. Under half of the omission traces to an unresolved V gene where checked; the cause of the rest is unknown. This sample gives 35,000 to 45,000 clones in total; approximately 90% of them show up just once. Roughly 2.6% of the sample belongs to the ten largest clones.

The germline V and J ends show losses of 9 bases and 4 bases respectively, and no gene match explains 5 bases of the junction. Taken from the germline V gene, the CDR1 and CDR2 loops are SGHTA and FQGNSA. Reading from cysteine to phenylalanine, the CDR3 counts 12 amino acids. The read is trimmed to its CDR3 DNA, 36 bases read in frame from base 1. To note about this clone: It lacks a known antigen. Base-call qualities are not available, and no considerably larger clone is one nucleotide away.

The sample here was CD4+ or CD8+ T cells sorted from blood, taken in a trial of the OX40 agonist ivuxolimab. The chain employs TRBV7-2 and TRBJ1-2; 7 bases in the middle match TRBD1. The sequence was obtained from an adult with an advanced solid tumor such as melanoma, head and neck, liver or kidney cancer. The DNA is as follows: TGTGCCAGTCAGACAGGGCCCTATGGCTACACCTTC. This yields the protein CASQTGPYGYTF.